The text below deals with one T cell receptor (beta chain). Its target antigen remains unknown. No much larger clone is present one base from it, and per-base qualities are unavailable. The CDR3 numbers 15 residues from cysteine through phenylalanine. Only the CDR3 DNA is retained, 45 bases long and in frame from the first base. Via the germline V gene, CDR1 is SGHTA and CDR2 FQGNSA. Trimming accounts for 2 bases at V and 7 bases at J, while the number of junction bases matched to no gene is 5. The record originates from a study of T cell responses to AZD1222 COVID-19 vaccine (dated by TCRdb to 2020 to 2023). For the study in its entirety: TCR sequencing covered 233 trial participants: about 210 given two doses of AZD1222 and 26 given two doses of MenACWY control vaccine. Trial participants were enrolled into age subgroups of 18-55, 56-69 and 70-plus years, which contained approximately 150, 28 and 58 TCR-sequenced participants, respectively.

Broader findings and caveats from the paper: In the small 56-69-year group, the increase in depth fell short of significance, most likely because of low power. Because no samples from the day 14 peak response were available, repertoires could be characterized only after the peak T cell response. Vaccine-associated CD4 TCRs spanned the whole spike protein, with dominant responses in regions 160-218 and 743-854. Epitopes outside the regions mutated in the B.1.351 and B.1.1.7 variants were reportedly recognized by nearly half of the unique spike-specific TCRs. Only five to seven AZD1222 recipients were SARS-CoV-2 seropositive at baseline, limiting conclusions about previously exposed vaccinees. After two AZD1222 doses, spike-specific TCR breadth and depth were significantly higher than at day 0 and than in MenACWY recipients. Participants were mostly white British and included more females than males, and it was suggested by the authors that clonal diversity may have been underestimated.

The CDR3 regions of human TCRbeta chains were analyzed by immunosequencing. The source study handled its data this way. TCRs in the repertoires were compared against a reference library of SARS-CoV-2-specific TCRs that had been generated with the MIRA antigen-specificity platform. Breadth was defined as the fraction of unique TCRs that were SARS-CoV-2-associated. Depth was defined as the fraction of total T cells that were SARS-CoV-2-associated. Using the MIRA data, each spike-specific TCR was assigned both to the spike region to which the TCR was reactive and to a CD4 or CD8 class. Log10-transformed breadth and depth values were compared by one-way ANOVA with Sidak's multiple comparisons tests. TCRdb stores this immuneACCESS table with in-frame sequences only. Part of the clones is absent; in the studies checked, under half of the shortfall reflects unresolved V genes, and no reason is known for the rest. That table supplies the V and J calls and clone size; D and trimming were determined from the DNA. The sample data list tens of thousands of clones, and more than 70% of these were observed just once. The ten largest make up 6.9% of the sample.

The time point label, as the study defines it: about 28 days (+/-7) after the second vaccine dose. AZD1222 recipients given second doses at about 4 weeks or at about 12 weeks were pooled, since spike-specific TCR depth and breadth were not found to differ between the two schedules. The vaccinee samples were drawn from two UK trials, COV001 and COV002, one of which was a single-blind randomized controlled phase 2/3 trial testing AZD1222 (ChAdOx1 nCoV-19) in healthy adults. Trial participant PBMC samples were collected at day 0 and day 28 after the second dose for TCRbeta chain sequencing. Sample: peripheral blood, taken 28 days after the second AZD1222 dose. The rearranged segments are TRBV7-2 and TRBJ1-6; 7 bases in the middle match TRBD1. The sequence derives from an adult who received the AZD1222 COVID-19 vaccine. Here the CDR3 is given as CASSLSPDRNSPLHF. The base sequence is TGTGCCAGCAGCTTATCCCCGGACAGGAATTCACCCCTCCACTTT.